A selection of T cell receptor beta chains follows, all from one sample in a study of response to subunit inactivated influenza vaccine. TCRdb reanalysed the RT-PCR reads using MiXCR and keeps one entry per CDR3 protein. The sample records under 550,000 distinct CDR3 sequences, approximately 7.7% being singletons. Sequenced material: PBMCs from blood, taken roughly 24 months after vaccination. Receptor source: a man between 50 and 69 years old who received an inactivated influenza vaccine. Both conserved end residues are part of each CDR3. D genes are given only for firm matches. The listing skips clone size in some rows; elsewhere it reads once, few, many or a size class.

V	size	D	J	DNA	CDR3
TRBV20-1	many	TRBD2	TRBJ2-7	TGCAGTGCTAGCAGGACTAGCGGGAGGGCCGCCTACGAGCAGTACTTC	CSASRTSGRAAYEQYF
TRBV30	.	.	TRBJ2-1	TGTGCCTGGAGAAGATCCTACAATGAGCAGTTCTTC	CAWRRSYNEQFF
TRBV20-1	few	TRBD2	TRBJ2-1	TGCAGTGCTACAGAAACTAGCGGTGGTAATGAGCAGTTCTTC	CSATETSGGNEQFF
TRBV5-1	few	.	TRBJ1-5	TGCGCCAGCAGCCCCACAGGGAACAATCAGCCCCAGCATTTT	CASSPTGNNQPQHF
TRBV12-3/TRBV12-4	many	.	TRBJ2-1	TGTGCCAGCAGGCGGGATTCCTACAATGAGCAGTTCTTC	CASRRDSYNEQFF
TRBV7-9	.	.	TRBJ2-2	TGTGCCAGCAGCGGAACAGGGTGGAACACCGGGGAGCTGTTTTTT	CASSGTGWNTGELFF
TRBV20-1	.	.	TRBJ2-1	TGCAGTGCCGTTAACCCGGACCCCGGATCGGGTAATGAGCAGTTCTTC	CSAVNPDPGSGNEQFF
TRBV30	.	TRBD1	TRBJ1-1	TGTGCCTGGGGACAGGGCACTGAAGCTTTCTTT	CAWGQGTEAFF
TRBV19	many	.	TRBJ2-5	TGTGCCAGTAGTATGAGTAGTCAAGAGACCCAGTACTTC	CASSMSSQETQYF
TRBV12-3/TRBV12-4	.	.	TRBJ2-7	TGTGCCAGCAGCCGGGGTTCGTGGCAGTCTTACGAGCAGTACTTC	CASSRGSWQSYEQYF
TRBV20-1	few	.	TRBJ1-2	TGCAGTGCTAGGGAGGGGTCCGGGGGAGCCTATGGCTACACCTTC	CSAREGSGGAYGYTF
TRBV27	many	TRBD1	TRBJ2-7	TGTGCCAGCAGTCCCACCTGGACAGGGATCAGCTCCTACGAGCAGTACTTC	CASSPTWTGISSYEQYF
TRBV12-3/TRBV12-4	few	.	TRBJ1-2	TGTGCCAGCAGTCTAAGACGGAGGGGGGTATCTGGCTACACCTTC	CASSLRRRGVSGYTF
TRBV5-1	many	.	TRBJ1-5	TGCGCCAGCAGCTTGAGAGGTGGAGGGAGGGAGCCCCAGCATTTT	CASSLRGGGREPQHF
TRBV29-1	.	.	TRBJ2-1	TGCAGCGTTGAACCCCTACGACCCTACAATGAGCAGTTCTTC	CSVEPLRPYNEQFF
TRBV18	many	.	TRBJ1-4	TGTGCCAGCTCACCAGGAGGATCACGATCAACTAATGAAAAACTGTTTTTT	CASSPGGSRSTNEKLFF
TRBV28	.	.	TRBJ2-3	TGTGCCAGCAGGCGGGACTTCACAGATACGCAGTATTTT	CASRRDFTDTQYF
TRBV12-3/TRBV12-4	many	TRBD2	TRBJ2-3	TGTGCCAGCACCCCACCGGCTAGCGGACCAACAGATACGCAGTATTTT	CASTPPASGPTDTQYF
TRBV5-5	few	.	TRBJ1-4	TGTGCCAGCAGCTTGGCTCCTAGGACCGGCGGAGAAAAACTGTTTTTT	CASSLAPRTGGEKLFF
TRBV14	many	TRBD1	TRBJ2-5	TGTGCCAGCAGCCGCGACAGGGTCCAAGAGACCCAGTACTTC	CASSRDRVQETQYF
TRBV4-3	many	.	TRBJ2-3	TGCGCCAGCAGCCAAGCGGGAGTACGCACAGATACGCAGTATTTT	CASSQAGVRTDTQYF
TRBV27	many	TRBD1	TRBJ1-6	TGTGCCAGCAGTCCCTACGTCGGACAGGGGAATTCACCCCTCCACTTT	CASSPYVGQGNSPLHF
TRBV5-1	few	TRBD1	TRBJ1-5	TGCGCCAGCAGCCAAGGGGGCGACGGACAGCCCCAGCATTTT	CASSQGGDGQPQHF
TRBV20-1	few	.	TRBJ2-1	TGCAGTGCCAACAGGGACATTGAGCAGTTCTTC	CSANRDIEQFF
TRBV10-3	many	TRBD2	TRBJ2-1	TGTGCCATCAGTGAAGGTTGGAGCGGGAGGAGCAATGAGCAGTTCTTC	CAISEGWSGRSNEQFF
TRBV10-3	few	TRBD1	TRBJ2-5	TGTGCCACCGGGACAGGGGGTTCCTTTGAGACCCAGTACTTC	CATGTGGSFETQYF
TRBV7-2	many	.	TRBJ1-6	TGTGCCAGCAGCTTAATGTCCAGGGGCAATTCACCCCTCCACTTT	CASSLMSRGNSPLHF
TRBV12-3/TRBV12-4	.	TRBD2	TRBJ2-1	TGTGCCAGCAGCCCTAGCGGGGGGTCCGCCGTGCAGTTCTTC	CASSPSGGSAVQFF
TRBV20-1	.	.	TRBJ2-3	TGCAGTGCTAGACCCGGGGGCTCCGCTCGAGATACGCAGTATTTT	CSARPGGSARDTQYF
TRBV12-3/TRBV12-4	many	TRBD1	TRBJ2-5	TGTGCCAGCAGACCCGGGACAGGGCACCAAGAGACCCAGTACTTC	CASRPGTGHQETQYF
TRBV28	many	TRBD1	TRBJ2-7	TGTGCCAGCAGGGGGACAGGGACCTACGAGCAGTACTTC	CASRGTGTYEQYF
TRBV29-1	few	TRBD2	TRBJ2-3	TGCAGCGTTGAAGCCCTGTCGGGGGGGCCTGCAGATACGCAGTATTTT	CSVEALSGGPADTQYF
TRBV2	.	.	TRBJ1-4	TGTGCCAGACGACAGTATGATGAAAAACTGTTTTTT	CARRQYDEKLFF
TRBV6-2/TRBV6-3	.	.	TRBJ2-1	TGTGCCAGCAGGCACCATCGGGGTGGCGGGCCCTCCTACAATGAGCAGTTCTTC	CASRHHRGGGPSYNEQFF
TRBV28	few	TRBD2	TRBJ2-1	TGTTTCCCCCCGACTAGCGGATGCTCCTACAATGAGCAGTTCTTC	CFPPTSGCSYNEQFF
TRBV5-1	.	.	TRBJ2-3	TGCGCCAGCAGCTTGGAGAGGCGACAAACGCGGGCGGAAGCGCAGTATTTT	CASSLERRQTRAEAQYF
TRBV19	.	TRBD1	TRBJ2-1	TGTGCCAGTAGTCCAACAGGGGGTTTTGAGCAGTTCTTC	CASSPTGGFEQFF
TRBV24-1	few	TRBD2	TRBJ2-5	TGTGCCACCAGTGACCCGACTAGCGGGGTGAACCAAGAGACCCAGTACTTC	CATSDPTSGVNQETQYF
TRBV10-3	many	.	TRBJ1-3	TGTGCCATCAGTGAGAATGGGGACACCATATATTTT	CAISENGDTIYF
TRBV12-3/TRBV12-4	many	TRBD2	TRBJ2-7	TGTGCCAGCAGTTTCTACCGGGAGGGGAGCGAGCAGTACTTC	CASSFYREGSEQYF
TRBV20-1	.	.	TRBJ1-1	TGCAGTGCAGGGGGGGGCAAGGACGTCACTGAAGCTTTCTTT	CSAGGGKDVTEAFF
TRBV19	.	TRBD1	TRBJ1-1	TGTGCCAGTAGCCCACAGGGGGCCGGAACTGAAGCTTTCTTT	CASSPQGAGTEAFF
TRBV5-6	few	.	TRBJ1-3	TGTGCCAGCAGCTTCGGTCCGGGGGGCTTGTCTGGAAACACCATATATTTT	CASSFGPGGLSGNTIYF
TRBV7-2	many	.	TRBJ1-1	TGTGCCAGCAGCTTAGGGCTGGCTGAAGCTTTCTTT	CASSLGLAEAFF
TRBV7-2	many	.	TRBJ2-5	TGTGCCAGCAGCCCAAAAGGGACCCAGTACTTC	CASSPKGTQYF
TRBV5-1	.	TRBD2	TRBJ2-3	TGCGCCAGCAGCAACACGACTAGCGATACGCAGTATTTT	CASSNTTSDTQYF